This T cell receptor (beta chain) was obtained from a study of cytomegalovirus exposure and HLA in healthy donors. Study outcomes and limitations: Specific recognition of CMV antigens was confirmed in vitro for a few chains (all CMV-associated). A classifier reportedly called cytomegalovirus status with high sensitivity and specificity. Investigators reported around 150 TCR beta chains as tied to cytomegalovirus.

Notes on this clone: Its antigen is still unknown.

Profiled with immunoSEQ multiplex PCR; TCRdb holds only in-frame clones, not every one. The table shows 50,000 to 80,000 clones, with 85% to 95% occurring only once. Trimming pared 0 bases from V and 5 bases from J, leaving 11 bases between. Germline lookup yields CDR1 KGHSH and CDR2 LQKENI. The CDR3 covers 14 residues. The chain links TRBV18 to TRBJ2-7; D call uncertain. The sequenced material came from PBMCs. The TCR sequence derives from a woman in her late teens or twenties in good health and CMV-seropositive. In DNA, the CDR3 is TGTGCCAGCTCACCACCTAAGCCTCATAACGAGCAGTACTTC. Translation: CASSPPKPHNEQYF.